The 19 T cell receptor beta chains in this list originate from one sample, sequenced in a study of CD8+ T cells in alopecia areata. TCR sequencing used cDNA made by reverse transcription of extracted RNA. Method: immunoSEQ multiplex PCR; TCRdb's copy keeps in-frame clones and lacks some. The data show approximately 210,000 clones, more than 50% seen once. Treatment of the sample: oral pan-JAK inhibitor, 5-10 mg twice daily. Sample: CD4+ T cells sorted from blood, taken at week 24, from a patient treated with tofacitinib. The receptors originated from a human donor with alopecia areata.

A single count supports this clone. This CDR3 is CASRNRDSYGYTF. In nucleotides, the CDR3 is TGTGCCAGCAGAAACAGGGATTCCTATGGCTACACCTTC. J is TRBJ1-2 and V is TRBV2; TRBD1 might be the D (6 bases). Germline V gene lookup returns CDR1 SNHLY and CDR2 FYNNEI. The CDR3 spans 13 residues. With 6 bases removed from V and 4 bases from J, the gap between germline ends came to 12 bases.

The genes are TRBV28 and TRBJ2-2; TRBD1 aligns across 7 bases. The J segment lost 5 bases and the V segment lost 6 bases, leaving 6 bases of the junction unmatched. The CDR3 is made up of 14 amino acids. Germline-derived CDR1 and CDR2 are MDHEN and SYDVKM. In DNA form, the CDR3 reads TGTGCCAGCAGCACCGGGACAGTAACCGGGGAGCTGTTTTTT. It translates to CASSTGTVTGELFF.

This clone was found once. This sequence joins TRBV11-3 and TRBJ1-1, with D hard to call. With 5 bases removed from V and 5 bases from J, the gap between germline ends came to 12 bases. This CDR3 spans 13 amino acids. Germline V gene lookup returns CDR1 SGHNT and CDR2 YENEEA. The CDR3 bases are TGTGCCAGCAGCCCGATGAGGTGGACTGAAGCTTTCTTT. It encodes CASSPMRWTEAFF.

This chain connects TRBV15 to TRBJ1-2; D remains unclear. In germline, CDR1 is LNHNV, CDR2 YYDKDF (reference sequence). The CDR3 is 14 residues long. Trimming shortened V by 1 base and J by 8 bases, and 14 bases separated the two germline ends. In DNA form, the CDR3 reads TGTGCCACCAGCAGAGTGGGAGCCCGAGACGGCTACACCTTC. Protein sequence: CATSRVGARDGYTF.

The chain recombines TRBV2 with TRBJ1-2; 9 bases line up with TRBD1. This CDR3 has 15 residues. Germline values: CDR1 SNHLY, CDR2 FYNNEI. V lost 0 bases to trimming and J lost 7 bases; unmatched junction nucleotides: 6. This CDR3 reads CASSEAHRGPGGYTF. CDR3 DNA: TGTGCCAGCAGTGAAGCGCACAGGGGGCCTGGTGGCTACACCTTC.

This clone has just a few counts. V usage is TRBV19 and J usage is TRBJ2-2, with D perhaps given as TRBD1 or TRBD2 (6 bases each). The CDR3 has 16 residues. Germline CDR1 is LNHDA and CDR2 is SQIVND (reference sequence). Deletions cut 6 bases from V and 5 bases from J, with 19 bases between. The CDR3 is CASSYRGPRTTGELFF. CDR3 bases: TGTGCCAGTAGCTACCGGGGGCCTCGGACGACCGGGGAGCTGTTTTTT.

This clone came up once. The genes are TRBV5-4 and TRBJ2-2, with D unresolved. The CDR3 is 12 residues long. V was cut by 4 bases and J by 8 bases, with 9 bases left in between. Germline V gene lookup returns CDR1 SGHNT and CDR2 YYREEE (reference sequence). The CDR3 is CASSTLEGELFF. The CDR3 DNA sequence: TGTGCCAGCAGCACCCTTGAGGGGGAGCTGTTTTTT. The full variable domain, rest sourced from reference TRBV5-4 and TRBJ2-2, is ETGVTQSPTHLIKTRGQQVTLRCSSQSGHNTVSWYQQALGQGPQFIFQYYREEENGRGNFPPRFSGLQFPNYSSELNVNALELDDSALYLCASSTLEGELFFGEGSRLTVL.

The rearrangement links TRBV7-9 to TRBJ2-2, with 9 positions matching TRBD2. The CDR3 runs to 15 residues. The V gene's germline CDR1 is SEHNR and CDR2 FQNEAQ (reference sequence). V gave up 5 bases and J gave up 5 bases; unmatched junction bases: 6. Here the CDR3 DNA reads TGTGCCAGCAGCATCCCGGGACTAGCAACCGGGGAGCTGTTTTTT. It codes for CASSIPGLATGELFF.

V usage is TRBV29-1 and J usage is TRBJ2-7; possibly TRBD2 for D (6 bases). Per germline, CDR1 SQVTM and CDR2 ANQGSEA. V was pared by 0 bases and J by 2 bases, with 14 bases between. This CDR3 has 15 residues. The CDR3 sequence is CSVEDRPGGAYEQYF. CDR3 DNA: TGCAGCGTTGAAGATAGGCCCGGAGGGGCCTACGAGCAGTACTTC.

The chain uses TRBV15 and TRBJ1-2; D ambiguous. Per the germline V gene, CDR1 is LNHNV and CDR2 is YYDKDF (reference sequence). The germline V and J ends were trimmed by 1 base and 4 bases, with 10 bases remaining between them. The CDR3 contains 14 residues. This CDR3 is CATSRGSPTYGYTF. CDR3 bases: TGTGCCACCAGCAGAGGGTCACCGACCTATGGCTACACCTTC.

The chain recombines TRBV7-2 with TRBJ1-5, with D perhaps matching TRBD1 (6 bases). The germline V gene has CDR1 SGHTA and CDR2 FQGNSA. CDR3 length equals 15 residues. V lost 1 base to trimming and J lost 4 bases, with 11 bases between them. This CDR3 is CASSLGGLLNQPQHF. CDR3 sequence (DNA): TGTGCCAGCAGCTTAGGGGGGCTTTTAAATCAGCCCCAGCATTTT.

The V and J genes are TRBV6-5 and TRBJ1-4, with 8 bases matching TRBD1. From germline, CDR1 is MNHEY and CDR2 SVGAGI. The V gene end was trimmed by 2 bases and the J gene end by 8 bases; junction bases not matched to a gene: 7. The CDR3 is 15 residues long. The chain's CDR3 is CASSYGQGAEEKLFF. DNA of the CDR3: TGTGCCAGCAGTTACGGGCAGGGGGCTGAAGAAAAACTGTTTTTT.

The chain uses TRBV9 and TRBJ2-7, with D maybe TRBD1 (6 bases). The CDR3 is 14 amino acids. V gave up 2 bases and J gave up 6 bases, with 15 bases separating them. Germline V lookup: CDR1 SGDLS, CDR2 YYNGEE. The CDR3 region is CASSVSSGAGEQYF. The CDR3, as DNA: TGTGCCAGCAGCGTGTCCTCAGGGGCGGGCGAGCAGTACTTC. Full variable domain (missing parts from reference TRBV9 and TRBJ2-7): DSGVTQTPKHLITATGQRVTLRCSPRSGDLSVYWYQQSLDQGLQFLIQYYNGEERAKGNILERFSAQQFPDLHSELNLSSLELGDSALYFCASSVSSGAGEQYFGPGTRLTVT.

This chain uses TRBV30 with TRBJ1-2, with D maybe TRBD1 (5 bases). This CDR3 contains 18 residues. V was clipped by 2 bases and J by 2 bases, with 24 bases between them. In germline, CDR1 is GTSNPN, CDR2 SVGIG (reference sequence). This CDR3 reads CAWSTIDGGLTPNYGYTF. The CDR3 DNA is TGTGCCTGGAGTACCATAGACGGGGGATTAACTCCGAACTATGGCTACACCTTC.

This clone was seen a handful of times. V and J are TRBV11-2 and TRBJ2-3; D remains unclear. Trimming removed 8 bases at V and 0 bases at J, with 6 bases between. The V gene's germline CDR1 is SGHAT and CDR2 FQNNGV. This CDR3 region has 12 residues. The CDR3 nucleotides read TGTGCCAGCGCCTCTAGCACAGATACGCAGTATTTT. This codes for CASASSTDTQYF. Supplemented by reference TRBV11-2 and TRBJ2-3, the full variable domain reads EAGVAQSPRYKIIEKRQSVAFWCNPISGHATLYWYQQILGQGPKLLIQFQNNGVVDDSQLPKDRFSAERLKGVDSTLKIQPAKLEDSAVYLCASASSTDTQYFGPGTRLTVL.

This chain links TRBV2 with TRBJ1-2; TRBD1 matches 8 bases. The germline V gene encodes CDR1 SNHLY and CDR2 FYNNEI. The trim removed 6 bases at V and 2 bases at J, leaving 5 bases unmatched. The CDR3 extends over 14 amino acids. The CDR3 sequence is CASRPDRANYGYTF. The DNA for the CDR3 is TGTGCCAGCAGACCGGACAGGGCCAACTATGGCTACACCTTC.

The V call is TRBV19, the J call TRBJ2-7; TRBD2 might be the D (6 bases). Germline CDR1 reads LNHDA; CDR2 reads SQIVND (reference sequence). This CDR3 spans 15 amino acids. The V end was cut by 6 bases, the J end by 3 bases, with 18 bases between. CDR3 nucleotide sequence: TGTGCCAGTAGCATAACCACCGGGGGTAACTACGAGCAGTACTTC. Translation gives CASSITTGGNYEQYF.

The DNA of the CDR3 is TGTGCCAGCAGCTTTTATTTAGCGGGGTCCCACTCCTACAATGAGCAGTTCTTC. Translated: CASSFYLAGSHSYNEQFF. The J gene is TRBJ2-1, the V gene TRBV11-1, with TRBD2 matching 8 bases. V dropped 3 bases and J dropped 0; count of bases not matched to a gene: 10. Germline V gives CDR1 SGHAT, CDR2 FQDESV (reference sequence). The CDR3 sequence is 18 residues long. The full variable domain, with the rest looked up from reference TRBV11-1 and TRBJ2-1, is EAEVAQSPRYKITEKSQAVAFWCDPISGHATLYWYRQILGQGPELLVQFQDESVVDDSQLPKDRFSAERLKGVDSTLKIQPAELGDSAMYLCASSFYLAGSHSYNEQFFGPGTRLTVL.

This sequence joins TRBV10-2 and TRBJ2-2; D not resolved. The length of the CDR3 is 11 residues. Per the germline V gene, CDR1 is WSHSY and CDR2 is SAAADI. Trimming took 6 bases from V and 2 from J, leaving 1 base between them. The CDR3 sequence: CASSNTGELFF. The CDR3 DNA is TGCGCCAGCAGCAACACCGGGGAGCTGTTTTTT.